This T cell receptor beta chain was retrieved from a study of T cell repertoires in cytomegalovirus infection. Background on the study: Researchers turned to recently identified HLA-C-restricted CMV epitopes as well as well-studied HLA-B-restricted ones.

Findings and caveats of the study: Adding up the frequency of public TCR beta families identified people who carried CMV plus the relevant HLA. The study found HLA-C-restricted CMV-specific TCR beta clonotypes dominating the ex vivo response.

CDR1 and CDR2 from the germline V gene are SQVTM and ANQGSEA. This CDR3 is 14 amino acids long. V was clipped by 5 bases and J by 0 bases; unmatched bases: 5. As for this clonotype: Its target is unknown.

Using its own MiXCR run on the reads, TCRdb lists one record per CDR3 protein. This sample has about 920,000 distinct CDR3 sequences, with approximately 33% found just once. The chain is built from TRBV29-1 and TRBJ2-7; 9 nucleotides line up with TRBD2. Sequencing was performed on cultured CD8+ T cells from PBMCs, taken from culture after CMV antigen stimulation. The clonotype comes from a human donor in good health (CMV status not recorded). Some clones in this sample may be carry-over from other donors' samples. The CDR3 is CSVIWTSDSYEQYF. Written as DNA, the CDR3 is TGCAGCGTTATATGGACTAGCGACTCCTACGAGCAGTACTTC.